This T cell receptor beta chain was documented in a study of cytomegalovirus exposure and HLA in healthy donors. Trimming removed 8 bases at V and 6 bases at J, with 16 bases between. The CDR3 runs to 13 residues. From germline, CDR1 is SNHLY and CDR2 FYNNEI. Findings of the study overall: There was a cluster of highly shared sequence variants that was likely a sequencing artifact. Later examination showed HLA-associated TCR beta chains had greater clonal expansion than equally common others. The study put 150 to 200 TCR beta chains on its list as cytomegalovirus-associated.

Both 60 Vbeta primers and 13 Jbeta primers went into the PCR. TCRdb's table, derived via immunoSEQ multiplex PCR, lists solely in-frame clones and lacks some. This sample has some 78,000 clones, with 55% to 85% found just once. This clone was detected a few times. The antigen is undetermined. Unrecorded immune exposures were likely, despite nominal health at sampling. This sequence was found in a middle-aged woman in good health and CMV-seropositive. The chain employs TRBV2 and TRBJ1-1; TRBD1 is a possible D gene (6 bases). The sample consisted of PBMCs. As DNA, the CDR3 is TGTGCCAGCGCAAAAACGACAGGTGCTGAAGCTTTCTTT. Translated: CASAKTTGAEAFF.